The following is a TCR beta chain sequence with its context. A single base is all that separates this from a far larger clone, so a read error is likely. This record belongs to a study of prognosis after radiotherapy for stage I lung cancer. Across the study: Roughly 15 of the patients presented with newly diagnosed primary stage I lung tumors; a few had oligometastatic NSCLC following surgical resection of the primary tumor. With stereotactic body radiotherapy, no patient received any concurrent therapy.

CDR3 size: 15 residues. Germline CDR1 MNHNY, CDR2 SVGAGI (reference sequence). V was pared by 0 bases and J by 1 base, with 2 bases of the junction left unmatched. Genomic DNA yielded TCR beta CDR3, amplified by two-round multiplex PCR. Used in first-round PCR were primers specific to each TRBV and TRBJ gene. Using its own MiXCR run on the multiplex PCR reads, TCRdb lists one record per CDR3 protein. The table lists tens of thousands of distinct CDR3 sequences, more than 40% of them singletons. The source of this sequence is a donor aged 50 or older with non-small cell lung cancer. The starting material was PBMCs, obtained before or after stereotactic body radiation therapy (not recorded which). J is TRBJ2-7 and V is TRBV6-6, with 8 bases matching TRBD2. CDR3 sequence (DNA): TGTGCCAGCAGTTACTCAGCTAGCGGGTCCTACGAGCAGTACTTC. Translation gives CASSYSASGSYEQYF.